These T cell receptor beta chains were read from a single sample in a study of blood T cell repertoires in COVID-19. Sequencing was performed with immunoSEQ multiplex PCR; in TCRdb, only in-frame clones are kept and a portion is missing. The sample includes a few hundred thousand clones, 85% of them seen just once. Source material: peripheral blood. Receptors were obtained from a woman younger than 35 with acute or convalescent COVID-19. CDR3s include the opening cysteine and the closing phenylalanine or tryptophan. A D gene is named only where the DNA matches it firmly. The size of a clone is reported for some rows only, either as once, few or many, or as a class for expanded clones.

cdr3_length | j_call | d_call | clone_size | v_call | cdr3_nt | cdr3_aa
15 | TRBJ1-5 | TRBD1 | - | TRBV2 | TGTGCCAGCAGATCGGAGGGGGCTAGCAATCAGCCCCAGCATTTT | CASRSEGASNQPQHF
14 | TRBJ1-5 | - | - | TRBV27 | TGTGCCAGCAGTTCGGGGGTCAGCAATCAGCCCCAGCATTTT | CASSSGVSNQPQHF
14 | TRBJ1-3 | - | - | TRBV7-9 | TGTGCCAGCACCATAGGACTTACTGGAAACACCATATATTTT | CASTIGLTGNTIYF
12 | TRBJ1-1 | - | - | TRBV12-3/TRBV12-4 | TGTGCCAGCAGTTTAGTCGGCACTGAAGCTTTCTTT | CASSLVGTEAFF
13 | TRBJ2-5 | - | - | TRBV7-3 | TGTGCCAGCTCCCGGGGGTCTCAAGAGACCCAGTACTTC | CASSRGSQETQYF
16 | TRBJ2-3 | TRBD2 | - | TRBV5-1 | TGCGCCAGCAGCTTGGGTACTAGCGTATACACAGATACGCAGTATTTT | CASSLGTSVYTDTQYF
17 | TRBJ2-3 | TRBD2 | - | TRBV28 | TGTGCCAGCAGCCTGGGACTAGCGGCTTTTAGCACAGATACGCAGTATTTT | CASSLGLAAFSTDTQYF
14 | TRBJ2-5 | TRBD2 | once | TRBV28 | TGTGCCAGCAGTCAGACTAGCGAAGGGGGGACCCAGTACTTC | CASSQTSEGGTQYF
13 | TRBJ2-1 | - | - | TRBV27 | TGTGCCACCGGGGTAGATACGTACAATGAGCAGTTCTTC | CATGVDTYNEQFF
15 | TRBJ1-2 | - | - | TRBV25-1 | TGTGCCAGCAGGGCCGAGGACAGACATGGCTATGGCTACACCTTC | CASRAEDRHGYGYTF
14 | TRBJ2-5 | - | - | TRBV7-9 | TGTGCCAGCAGCTTAGTGCGAGGGGGAGAGACCCAGTACTTC | CASSLVRGGETQYF
18 | TRBJ1-3 | TRBD1 | - | TRBV7-7 | TGTGCCAGCAGCAACCGGGACAGGGGAGGCGAGTCTGGAAACACCATATATTTT | CASSNRDRGGESGNTIYF
15 | TRBJ1-1 | - | - | TRBV19 | TGTGCCAGTAAGCGGGACGGACCGATGAACACTGAAGCTTTCTTT | CASKRDGPMNTEAFF
13 | TRBJ2-7 | - | - | TRBV5-1 | TGCGCCAGCAGCTTGACAGGGAACTACGAGCAGTACTTC | CASSLTGNYEQYF